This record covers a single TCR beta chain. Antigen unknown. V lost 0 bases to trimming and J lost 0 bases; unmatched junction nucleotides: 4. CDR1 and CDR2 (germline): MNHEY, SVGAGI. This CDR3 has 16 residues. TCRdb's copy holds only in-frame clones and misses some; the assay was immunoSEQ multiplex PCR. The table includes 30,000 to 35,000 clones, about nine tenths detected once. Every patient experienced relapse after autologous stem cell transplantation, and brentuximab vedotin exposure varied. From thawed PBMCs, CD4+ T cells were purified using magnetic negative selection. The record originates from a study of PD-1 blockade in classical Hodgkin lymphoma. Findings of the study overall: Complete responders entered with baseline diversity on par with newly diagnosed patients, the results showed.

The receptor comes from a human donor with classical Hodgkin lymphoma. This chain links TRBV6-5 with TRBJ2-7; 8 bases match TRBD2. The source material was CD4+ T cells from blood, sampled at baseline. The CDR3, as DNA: TGTGCCAGCAGTTACTCCACTAGCGGCACCTCCTACGAGCAGTACTTC. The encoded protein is CASSYSTSGTSYEQYF.